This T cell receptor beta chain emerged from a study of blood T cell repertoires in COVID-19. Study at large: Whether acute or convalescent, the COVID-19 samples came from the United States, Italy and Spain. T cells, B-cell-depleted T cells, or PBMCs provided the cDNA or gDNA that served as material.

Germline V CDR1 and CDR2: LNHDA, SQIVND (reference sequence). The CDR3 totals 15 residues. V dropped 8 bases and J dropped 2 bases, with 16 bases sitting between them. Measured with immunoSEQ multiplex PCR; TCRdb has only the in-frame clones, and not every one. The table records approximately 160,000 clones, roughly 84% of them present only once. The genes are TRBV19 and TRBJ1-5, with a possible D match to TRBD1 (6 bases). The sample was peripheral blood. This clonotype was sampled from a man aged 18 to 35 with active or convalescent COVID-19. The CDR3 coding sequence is TGTGCCAGTCTGGGATCACAGGGTGGCAATCAGCCCCAGCATTTT. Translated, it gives CASLGSQGGNQPQHF.